Listed here are 31 T cell receptor beta chains from one sample, sequenced in a study of blood T cell repertoires in COVID-19. Using immunoSEQ multiplex PCR, the repertoire was profiled, and TCRdb retains in-frame clones only, with some absent. The sample has 120,000 or so clones, about 90% seen once. The source material was peripheral blood. The receptor source for this set is a woman aged 70-85 years with acute or convalescent COVID-19.

CDR3 nucleotides: TGTGCCAGCTCACCAACAGGGTTTTATCAGCCCCAGCATTTT. This gives the protein CASSPTGFYQPQHF. The J gene is TRBJ1-5, the V gene TRBV18; tentative D call: TRBD1 (6 bases). Trimming pared 2 bases from V and 5 bases from J, leaving 10 bases between. Per germline, CDR1 KGHSH and CDR2 LQKENI. This CDR3 has 14 amino acids.

The chain is built from TRBV28 and TRBJ1-1, with a possible D match to TRBD1 (6 bases). CDR3 size: 15 residues. Germline CDR1 reads MDHEN; CDR2 reads SYDVKM. Between the trimmed V and J ends, which lost 6 bases and 5 bases, there was a span of 19 bases. CDR3 nucleotide sequence: TGTGCCAGCAGAGCGTTTTCCACAGGGAAAACTGAAGCTTTCTTT. Amino acids: CASRAFSTGKTEAFF.

This CDR3 reads CASSDRGGSYNEQFF. CDR3 bases: TGTGCCAGCAGTGACAGGGGCGGGTCCTACAATGAGCAGTTCTTC. The chain has TRBV2 and TRBJ2-1, with a tentative D call TRBD1 (6 bases). The V gene lost 3 bases and the J gene lost 1 base, with 10 bases spanning the gap. Germline values: CDR1 SNHLY, CDR2 FYNNEI. The CDR3 extends over 15 amino acids.

The chain couples TRBV6-1 to TRBJ1-1; the D gene is possibly TRBD1 (6 bases). Germline assignment: CDR1 MNHNS and CDR2 SASEGT. This CDR3 contains 16 residues. V was trimmed by 4 bases and J by 4 bases, leaving 19 bases between them. CDR3 in amino acids: CASSVLGDTLSTEAFF. The CDR3 DNA sequence: TGTGCCAGCAGTGTCCTAGGGGACACCTTATCCACTGAAGCTTTCTTT.

The genes are TRBV6-2 or TRBV6-3 and TRBJ2-7; tentatively, D is TRBD1 (6 bases). CDR3 length: 14 residues. V lost 5 bases and J lost 5, with 16 bases in between. Per germline, CDR1 MNHEY and CDR2 SVGEGT. The CDR3 region has the DNA TGTGCCAGCAGTCGCCCTAACAGGGTACACGAGCAGTACTTC. Its translation is CASSRPNRVHEQYF.

V gene TRBV4-1 combines with J gene TRBJ2-2; no clear D gene. V was trimmed by 6 bases and J by 0 bases, leaving 11 bases between them. The germline V gene encodes CDR1 MGHRA and CDR2 YSYEKL. The length of the CDR3 is 15 residues. The CDR3 spells CASRRDTANTGELFF. The CDR3 coding sequence is TGCGCCAGCAGGAGAGACACCGCGAACACCGGGGAGCTGTTTTTT.

The rearrangement joins TRBV10-2 to TRBJ1-5, with D possibly matching TRBD1 (5 bases). This CDR3 comprises 14 residues. Germline V gene sequence: CDR1 WSHSY, CDR2 SAAADI. Trimming cost V 5 bases and J 7 bases, with 15 bases left between them. CDR3 region: CASSNIRGGQPQHF. In DNA form, the CDR3 reads TGCGCCAGCAGTAATATAAGGGGTGGCCAGCCCCAGCATTTT.

This rearrangement joins TRBV5-6 to TRBJ2-2, with 8 bases that match TRBD1. V was clipped by 5 bases and J by 0 bases; unmatched bases: 6. The CDR3 has 16 residues. CDR1 and CDR2 (germline): SGHDT, YYEEEE. CDR3 coding DNA: TGTGCCAGCAGGACGACAGGGGTCTCGAACACCGGGGAGCTGTTTTTT. Its protein is CASRTTGVSNTGELFF.

The genes are TRBV6-1 and TRBJ1-5, with D maybe TRBD1 (6 bases). This CDR3 contains 14 residues. Trimming cost V 2 bases and J 5 bases, with 10 bases left between them. The germline V gene encodes CDR1 MNHNS and CDR2 SASEGT. This CDR3 reads CASSEWAGDQPQHF. The CDR3 DNA reads TGTGCCAGCAGTGAATGGGCAGGGGATCAGCCCCAGCATTTT.

This chain joins TRBV10-2 and TRBJ1-4; D possibly corresponds to TRBD1 (5 bases). Trimming left V 5 bases short and J 0 bases short, with 16 bases between. The CDR3 covers 17 residues. The germline V gene has CDR1 WSHSY and CDR2 SAAADI. The CDR3 coding sequence is TGCGCCAGCAGTTATGGGGGGGGGACTCCAACTAATGAAAAACTGTTTTTT. It encodes CASSYGGGTPTNEKLFF.

The V and J genes are TRBV3-1 (or the pseudogene TRBV3-2) and TRBJ1-2, with no clear D. Germline loops: CDR1 LGHDT, CDR2 YNNKEL (reference sequence). This CDR3 spans 12 amino acids. Trimming took 4 bases from V and 5 from J, leaving 8 bases between them. CDR3 protein: CASSPGSYGYTF. CDR3 nucleotides: TGTGCCAGCAGCCCAGGTTCTTATGGCTACACCTTC.

The V call is TRBV9, the J call TRBJ2-5; D is ambiguous. The V gene's germline CDR1 is SGDLS and CDR2 YYNGEE. The CDR3 has 15 amino acids. V was clipped by 0 bases and J by 5 bases, with 14 bases between them. The CDR3 DNA reads TGTGCCAGCAGCGTAGATGTACATCCCGTCGAGACCCAGTACTTC. Translation: CASSVDVHPVETQYF.

This clone was picked up one time. The genes are TRBV28 and TRBJ2-1, with 12 bases matching TRBD2. V dropped 6 bases and J dropped 4; count of bases not matched to a gene: 10. The CDR3 is made up of 17 amino acids. The germline V gene has CDR1 MDHEN and CDR2 SYDVKM. The CDR3: CASSQGLAGLIYNEQFF. The CDR3 region has the DNA TGTGCCAGCAGCCAGGGACTAGCGGGCCTCATTTACAATGAGCAGTTCTTC.

The chain is built from TRBV5-1 and TRBJ1-3; 7 nucleotides line up with TRBD1. The CDR3 length is 15 residues. The V and J ends lost 0 bases and 2 bases, in that order; junction bases with no gene match: 2. CDR1 is SGHRS and CDR2 is YFSETQ in the germline V gene. The DNA of the CDR3 is TGCGCCAGCAGCTTGGCGGGACAGACTGGAAACACCATATATTTT. Its translation is CASSLAGQTGNTIYF.

This clone was counted a single time. This chain joins TRBV5-4 and TRBJ2-1, with TRBD1 matching 7 bases. The germline V gene has CDR1 SGHNT and CDR2 YYREEE (reference sequence). V lost 1 base and J lost 1; bases outside the gene matches: 5. The CDR3 is 16 amino acids. The CDR3 loop reads CASSLSGGYSYNEQFF. CDR3 nucleotides: TGTGCCAGCAGCTTGTCAGGGGGATATTCCTACAATGAGCAGTTCTTC.

This rearrangement joins TRBV28 to TRBJ1-4; D may be TRBD1 (5 bases). The length of the CDR3 is 14 residues. The V and J ends lost 6 bases and 2 bases respectively, with 10 bases between them. Germline CDR1 MDHEN, CDR2 SYDVKM. The CDR3 reads CASSKDTTNEKLFF. The CDR3 coding sequence is TGTGCCAGCAGCAAGGACACTACTAATGAAAAACTGTTTTTT.

This clone has just one count. J is TRBJ2-5 and V is TRBV9; D uncertain. V was trimmed by 0 bases and J by 4 bases, leaving 7 bases between them. The CDR3 extends over 13 amino acids. The germline CDR1 and CDR2 sequences are SGDLS and YYNGEE. CDR3 sequence: CASSVEHGETQYF. The CDR3 region has the DNA TGTGCCAGCAGCGTAGAGCACGGAGAGACCCAGTACTTC.

This clone is a singleton in its sample. The chain recombines TRBV13 with TRBJ2-1; 9 bases are shared with TRBD1. J lost 8 bases, V lost 5 bases, and 10 bases had no gene match. This CDR3 has 15 amino acids. Germline CDR1 reads PRHDT; CDR2 reads FYEKMQ (reference sequence). For the CDR3, the DNA is TGTGCCAGCAGCCACCGGGACAGGGCGATTGATGAGCAGTTCTTC. This gives the protein CASSHRDRAIDEQFF.

This chain links TRBV2 with TRBJ1-6; tentatively, D is TRBD1 (6 bases). The CDR3 is 16 residues long. CDR1 and CDR2 (germline): SNHLY, FYNNEI. The ends were cut back, 3 bases at V and 2 bases at J, with 11 bases in the middle. The CDR3: CASSDLQGAYNSPLHF. In nucleotides, the CDR3 is TGTGCCAGCAGTGATTTACAGGGTGCCTATAATTCACCCCTCCACTTT.

The chain combines TRBV7-2 with TRBJ2-1; TRBD1 matches at 8 bases. Germline lookup yields CDR1 SGHTA and CDR2 FQGNSA. This CDR3 is built from 14 residues. V shed 5 bases, J shed 8 bases, and the junction held 8 bases outside the gene matches. The CDR3 DNA is TGTGCCAGCAGCCCGTGGACAGGGAAAGATGAGCAGTTCTTC. As protein: CASSPWTGKDEQFF.

V is TRBV9 and J is TRBJ2-2; D may be TRBD2 (6 bases). The V end lost 0 bases, the J end lost 2 bases, and 11 bases lay between the germline ends. The CDR3 sequence is 16 residues long. The germline CDR1 and CDR2 sequences are SGDLS and YYNGEE. The CDR3 bases are TGTGCCAGCAGCGTAGCGGGCGGGGCCAACACCGGGGAGCTGTTTTTT. Translating gives CASSVAGGANTGELFF.

The rearrangement links TRBV9 to TRBJ1-6; D call uncertain. The CDR3 sequence is 16 residues long. V was pared by 3 bases and J by 8 bases, with 18 bases between. Germline V CDR1 and CDR2: SGDLS, YYNGEE. The CDR3 DNA follows: TGTGCCAGCAGCGCCGGAGGAGCAGAAACCCATTCACCCCTCCACTTT. This translates into CASSAGGAETHSPLHF.

This clone came up once. The V and J genes are TRBV4-1 and TRBJ2-3; maybe TRBD1 (6 bases). Trimming removed 6 bases at V and 2 bases at J, with 15 bases between. The CDR3 runs to 15 residues. Germline V gene data show CDR1 as MGHRA and CDR2 as YSYEKL. CDR3 coding DNA: TGCGCCAGCAGTCGAACCGACAGGCACACAGATACGCAGTATTTT. This encodes CASSRTDRHTDTQYF.

This clone showed up just once. The V and J genes are TRBV4-1 and TRBJ2-2, with 10 positions matching TRBD1. The CDR3 totals 15 residues. Germline V gene lookup returns CDR1 MGHRA and CDR2 YSYEKL. After removal of 5 bases from V and 6 bases from J, the junction contained 6 bases not matched to a gene. The CDR3 DNA sequence: TGCGCCAGCAGCTCCGGGACAGGGGCCGCCGGGGAGCTGTTTTTT. It specifies CASSSGTGAAGELFF.

The J gene is TRBJ2-5, the V gene TRBV29-1; D possibly corresponds to TRBD2 (6 bases). CDR3 size: 11 residues. Trimming pared 1 base from V and 7 bases from J, leaving 7 bases between. Germline V gives CDR1 SQVTM, CDR2 ANQGSEA. The CDR3 nucleotides are TGCAGCGTTGAAGGGGGAGGGACCCAGTACTTC. Translation: CSVEGGGTQYF.

V usage is TRBV7-9 and J usage is TRBJ2-7; TRBD2 might be the D (6 bases). The germline V and J ends were trimmed by 3 bases and 5 bases, with 23 bases remaining between them. The germline V gene encodes CDR1 SEHNR and CDR2 FQNEAQ (reference sequence). The CDR3 consists of 17 residues. CDR3 sequence reads: CASSFTYPRDSEDEQYF. CDR3 bases: TGTGCCAGCAGCTTCACATACCCCCGGGACTCCGAGGACGAGCAGTACTTC. Combining the CDR3 with reference TRBV7-9 and TRBJ2-7 gives the whole variable domain DTGVSQNPRHKITKRGQNVTFRCDPISEHNRLYWYRQTLGQGPEFLTYFQNEAQLEKSRLLSDRFSAERPKGSFSTLEIQRTEQGDSAMYLCASSFTYPRDSEDEQYFGPGTRLTVT.

The chain has TRBV7-9 and TRBJ1-6; possible D gene TRBD1, 5 bases. Germline V gene data show CDR1 as SEHNR and CDR2 as FQNEAQ (reference sequence). Trimming removed 5 bases at V and 7 bases at J, with 9 bases between. The CDR3 runs to 13 residues. The chain's CDR3 is CASSKDSNSPLHF. The DNA for the CDR3 is TGTGCCAGCAGCAAAGACAGCAATTCACCCCTCCACTTT.

The chain has TRBV29-1 and TRBJ1-1, with TRBD1 identical over 7 bases. The CDR3 is 15 residues long. The germline V gene encodes CDR1 SQVTM and CDR2 ANQGSEA. The V segment lost 4 bases and the J segment 0 bases; nucleotides outside the gene matches: 8. The CDR3 DNA is TGCAGCGTTGCGACAGGGCCCCTCTTGAACACTGAAGCTTTCTTT. Amino acids: CSVATGPLLNTEAFF.

The chain uses TRBV29-1 and TRBJ2-3, with 8 positions matching TRBD1. Germline V lookup: CDR1 SQVTM, CDR2 ANQGSEA. The V and J ends lost 6 bases and 4 bases, in that order; junction bases with no gene match: 6. The CDR3 totals 13 residues. DNA for the CDR3: TGCAGCGTAAACGGACAGGGAGCAGATACGCAGTATTTT. It codes for CSVNGQGADTQYF.

The table lists this clone with a count of one. The V gene is TRBV5-1, the J gene TRBJ2-2; 7 nucleotides align to TRBD1. Germline assignment: CDR1 SGHRS and CDR2 YFSETQ. The CDR3 spans 15 residues. V trimming: 4 bases; J trimming: 7 bases; junction bases outside the gene matches: 10. Here the CDR3 reads CASSLEGASGGELFF. The CDR3 DNA reads as TGCGCCAGCAGCCTAGAGGGGGCCTCCGGCGGGGAGCTGTTTTTT.

The chain recombines TRBV5-4 with TRBJ2-2; no reliable D call. The CDR3 loop spans 16 amino acids. Germline V CDR1 and CDR2: SGHNT, YYREEE (reference sequence). With 3 bases removed from V and 3 bases from J, the gap between germline ends came to 15 bases. In DNA, the CDR3 is TGTGCCAGCAGCTCTGACTCATCGAGCTACACCGGGGAGCTGTTTTTT. This translates into CASSSDSSSYTGELFF.